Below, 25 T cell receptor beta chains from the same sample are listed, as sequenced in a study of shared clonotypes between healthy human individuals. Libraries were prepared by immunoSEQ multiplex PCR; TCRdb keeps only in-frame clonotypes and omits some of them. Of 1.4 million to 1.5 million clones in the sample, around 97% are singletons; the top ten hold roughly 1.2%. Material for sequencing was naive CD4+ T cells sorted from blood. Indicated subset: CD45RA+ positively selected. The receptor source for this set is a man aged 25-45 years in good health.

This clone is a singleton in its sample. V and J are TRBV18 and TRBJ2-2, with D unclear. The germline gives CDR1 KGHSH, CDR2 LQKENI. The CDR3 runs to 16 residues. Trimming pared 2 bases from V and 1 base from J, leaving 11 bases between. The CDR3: CASSPKISGNTGELFF. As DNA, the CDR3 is TGTGCCAGCTCACCAAAGATCTCGGGGAACACCGGGGAGCTGTTTTTT.

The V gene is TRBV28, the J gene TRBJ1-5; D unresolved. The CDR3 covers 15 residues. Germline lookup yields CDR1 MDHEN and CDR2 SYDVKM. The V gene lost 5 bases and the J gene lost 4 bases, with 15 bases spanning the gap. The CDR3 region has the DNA TGTGCCAGCAGTAATCCAGGAAGCCTTAATCAGCCCCAGCATTTT. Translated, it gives CASSNPGSLNQPQHF.

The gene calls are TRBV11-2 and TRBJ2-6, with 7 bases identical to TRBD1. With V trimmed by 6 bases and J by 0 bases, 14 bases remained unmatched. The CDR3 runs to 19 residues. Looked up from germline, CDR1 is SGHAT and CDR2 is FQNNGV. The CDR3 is CASRVTGTAQFSGANVLTF. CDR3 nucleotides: TGTGCCAGCAGAGTTACCGGGACAGCGCAATTCTCTGGGGCCAACGTCCTGACTTTC.

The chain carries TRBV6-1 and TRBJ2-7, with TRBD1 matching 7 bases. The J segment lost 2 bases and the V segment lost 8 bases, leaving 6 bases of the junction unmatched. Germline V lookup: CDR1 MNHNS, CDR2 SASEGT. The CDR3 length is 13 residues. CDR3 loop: CASRRDRAYEQYF. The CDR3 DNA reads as TGTGCCAGCCGAAGGGACAGAGCCTACGAGCAGTACTTC.

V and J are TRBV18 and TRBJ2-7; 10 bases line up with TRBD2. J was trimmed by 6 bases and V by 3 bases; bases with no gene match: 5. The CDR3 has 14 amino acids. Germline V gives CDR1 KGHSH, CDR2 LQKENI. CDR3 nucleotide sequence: TGTGCCAGCTCACCGAAGCGGGAGGGTTCCGAGCAGTACTTC. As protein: CASSPKREGSEQYF.

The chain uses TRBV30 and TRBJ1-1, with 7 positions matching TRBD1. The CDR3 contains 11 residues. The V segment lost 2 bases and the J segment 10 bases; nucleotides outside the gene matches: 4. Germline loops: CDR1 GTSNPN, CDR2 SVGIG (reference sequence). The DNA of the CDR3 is TGTGCCTGGAGTTTTAGACAGGGAGCTTTCTTT. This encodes CAWSFRQGAFF.

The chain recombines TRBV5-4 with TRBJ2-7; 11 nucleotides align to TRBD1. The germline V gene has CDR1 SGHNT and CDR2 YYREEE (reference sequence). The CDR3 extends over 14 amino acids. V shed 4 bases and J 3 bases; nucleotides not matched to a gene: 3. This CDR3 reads CASSRGTGGYEQYF. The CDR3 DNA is TGTGCCAGCAGCCGTGGGACAGGGGGCTACGAGCAGTACTTC.

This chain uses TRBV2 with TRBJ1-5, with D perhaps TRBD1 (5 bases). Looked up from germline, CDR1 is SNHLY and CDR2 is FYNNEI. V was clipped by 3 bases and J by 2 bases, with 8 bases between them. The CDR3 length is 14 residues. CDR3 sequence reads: CASSDRARNQPQHF. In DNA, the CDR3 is TGTGCCAGCAGTGACAGGGCACGCAATCAGCCCCAGCATTTT.

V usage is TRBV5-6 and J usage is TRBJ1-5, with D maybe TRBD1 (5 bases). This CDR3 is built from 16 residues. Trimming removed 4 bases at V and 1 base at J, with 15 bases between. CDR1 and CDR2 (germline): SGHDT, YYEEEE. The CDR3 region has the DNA TGTGCCAGCAGCGCTAGGGGAGCCGGGAGCAATCAGCCCCAGCATTTT. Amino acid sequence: CASSARGAGSNQPQHF.

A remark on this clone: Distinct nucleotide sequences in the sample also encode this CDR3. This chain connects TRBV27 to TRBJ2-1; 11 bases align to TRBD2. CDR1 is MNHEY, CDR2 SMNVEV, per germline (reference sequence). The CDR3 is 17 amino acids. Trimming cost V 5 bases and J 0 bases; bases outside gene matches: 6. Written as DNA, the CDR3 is TGTGCCAGCAGTCTGCTAGCGGGAGGAAGCTCCTACAATGAGCAGTTCTTC. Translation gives CASSLLAGGSSYNEQFF.

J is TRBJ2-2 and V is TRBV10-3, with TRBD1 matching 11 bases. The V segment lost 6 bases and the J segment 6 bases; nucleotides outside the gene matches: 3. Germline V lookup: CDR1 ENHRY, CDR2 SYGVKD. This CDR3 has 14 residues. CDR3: CAIRKGQGAGELFF. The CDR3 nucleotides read TGTGCCATCAGGAAGGGACAGGGGGCCGGGGAGCTGTTTTTT.

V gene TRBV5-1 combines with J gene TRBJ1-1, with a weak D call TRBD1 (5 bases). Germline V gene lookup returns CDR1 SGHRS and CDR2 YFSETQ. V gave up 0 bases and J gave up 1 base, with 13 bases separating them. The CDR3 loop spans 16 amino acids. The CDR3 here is CASSLGIGVENTEAFF. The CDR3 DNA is TGCGCCAGCAGCTTGGGAATAGGGGTTGAGAACACTGAAGCTTTCTTT.

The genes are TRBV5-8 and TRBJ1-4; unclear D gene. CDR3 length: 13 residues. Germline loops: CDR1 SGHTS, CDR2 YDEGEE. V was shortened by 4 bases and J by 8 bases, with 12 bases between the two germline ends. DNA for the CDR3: TGTGCCAGCAGCCCTACCGACTGGGAAAAACTGTTTTTT. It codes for CASSPTDWEKLFF.

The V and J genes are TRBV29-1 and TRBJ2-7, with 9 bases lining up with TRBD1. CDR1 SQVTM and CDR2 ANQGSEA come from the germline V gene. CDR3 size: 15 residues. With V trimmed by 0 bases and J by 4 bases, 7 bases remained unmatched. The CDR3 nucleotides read TGCAGCGTTGAAGAGAGCTGGGACAGGGTGTACGAGCAGTACTTC. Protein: CSVEESWDRVYEQYF.

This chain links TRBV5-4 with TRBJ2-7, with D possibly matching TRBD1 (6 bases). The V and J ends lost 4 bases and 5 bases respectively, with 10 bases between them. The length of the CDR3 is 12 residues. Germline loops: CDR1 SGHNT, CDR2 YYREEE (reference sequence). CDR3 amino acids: CASSGDIHEQYF. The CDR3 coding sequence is TGTGCCAGCAGCGGGGACATCCACGAGCAGTACTTC.

The CDR3 loop reads CASSLWAGARDEKLFF. CDR3 sequence (DNA): TGTGCCAGCAGTTTATGGGCAGGGGCTCGGGATGAAAAACTGTTTTTT. The chain couples TRBV28 to TRBJ1-4; D perhaps matches TRBD1 (6 bases). Per germline, CDR1 MDHEN and CDR2 SYDVKM. The length of the CDR3 is 16 residues. The ends were cut back, 0 bases at V and 6 bases at J, with 14 bases in the middle.

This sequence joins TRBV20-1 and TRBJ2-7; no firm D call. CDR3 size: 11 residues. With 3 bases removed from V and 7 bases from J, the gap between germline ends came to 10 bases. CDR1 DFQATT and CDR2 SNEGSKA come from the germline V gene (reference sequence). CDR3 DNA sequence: TGCAGTGCTAGGATAATCCGTGAGCAGTACTTC. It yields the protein CSARIIREQYF.

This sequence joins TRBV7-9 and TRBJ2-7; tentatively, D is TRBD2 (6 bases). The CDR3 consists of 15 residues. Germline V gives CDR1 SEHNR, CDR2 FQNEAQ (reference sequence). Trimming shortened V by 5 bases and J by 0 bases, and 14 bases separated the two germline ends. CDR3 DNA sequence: TGTGCCAGCAGCACTTATGAGGGAGGCTCCTACGAGCAGTACTTC. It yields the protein CASSTYEGGSYEQYF.

CDR3 in amino acids: CASSQVGGGSYEQYF. The CDR3 nucleotides read TGTGCCAGCAGCCAGGTGGGGGGAGGGAGTTACGAGCAGTACTTC. The rearrangement joins TRBV5-4 to TRBJ2-7; 7 bases are shared with TRBD2. Germline loops: CDR1 SGHNT, CDR2 YYREEE (reference sequence). The CDR3 consists of 15 residues. Trimming removed 4 bases from V and 4 bases from J; junction bases left unmatched: 11. Variable domain in full (rest from reference TRBV5-4 and TRBJ2-7): ETGVTQSPTHLIKTRGQQVTLRCSSQSGHNTVSWYQQALGQGPQFIFQYYREEENGRGNFPPRFSGLQFPNYSSELNVNALELDDSALYLCASSQVGGGSYEQYFGPGTRLTVT.

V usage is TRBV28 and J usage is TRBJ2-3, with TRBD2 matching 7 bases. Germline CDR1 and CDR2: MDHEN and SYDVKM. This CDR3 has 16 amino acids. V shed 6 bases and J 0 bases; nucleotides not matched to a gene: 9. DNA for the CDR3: TGTGCCAGCAGCCAATTAGCGGGTCCTAGCACAGATACGCAGTATTTT. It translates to CASSQLAGPSTDTQYF.

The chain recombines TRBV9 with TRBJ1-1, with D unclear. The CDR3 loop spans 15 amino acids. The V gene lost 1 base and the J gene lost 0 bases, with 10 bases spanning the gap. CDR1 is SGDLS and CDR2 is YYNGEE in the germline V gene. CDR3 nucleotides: TGTGCCAGCAGCGTATCGCCGACCGTGAACACTGAAGCTTTCTTT. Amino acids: CASSVSPTVNTEAFF.

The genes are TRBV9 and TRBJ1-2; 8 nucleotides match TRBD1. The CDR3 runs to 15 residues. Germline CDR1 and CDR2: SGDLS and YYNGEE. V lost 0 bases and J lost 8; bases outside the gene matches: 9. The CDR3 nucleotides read TGTGCCAGCAGCGTAGCCCAGGGGGCCCTTCCCGGCTACACCTTC. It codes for CASSVAQGALPGYTF.

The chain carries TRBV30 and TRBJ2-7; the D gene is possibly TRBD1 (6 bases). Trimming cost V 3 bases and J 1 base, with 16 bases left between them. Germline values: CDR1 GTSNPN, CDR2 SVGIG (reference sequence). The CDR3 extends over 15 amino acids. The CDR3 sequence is CAWSQPRQASYEQYF. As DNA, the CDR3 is TGTGCCTGGAGCCAGCCGAGACAGGCATCCTACGAGCAGTACTTC.

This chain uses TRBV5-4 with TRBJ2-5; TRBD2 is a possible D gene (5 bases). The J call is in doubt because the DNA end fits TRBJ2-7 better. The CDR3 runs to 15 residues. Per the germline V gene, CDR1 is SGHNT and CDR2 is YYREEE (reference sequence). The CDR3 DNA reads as TGTGCCAGCAGCCTCGCCACTAGGGCAGCCTACGAGCAGTACTTC. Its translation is CASSLATRAAYEQYF.

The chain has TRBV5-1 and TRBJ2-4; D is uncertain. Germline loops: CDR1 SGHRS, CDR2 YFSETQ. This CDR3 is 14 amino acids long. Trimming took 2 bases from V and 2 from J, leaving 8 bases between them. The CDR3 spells CASSLGPSKNIQYF. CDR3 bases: TGCGCCAGCAGCTTAGGGCCTTCCAAAAACATTCAGTACTTC. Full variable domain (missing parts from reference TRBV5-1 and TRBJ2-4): KAGVTQTPRYLIKTRGQQVTLSCSPISGHRSVSWYQQTPGQGLQFLFEYFSETQRNKGNFPGRFSGRQFSNSRSEMNVSTLELGDSALYLCASSLGPSKNIQYFGAGTRLSVL.